The 18 T cell receptor beta chains in this list originate from one sample, sequenced in a study of T cell clonality in common variable immunodeficiency. Profiled with immunoSEQ multiplex PCR; TCRdb holds only in-frame clones, not every one. This sample comprises around 45,000 clones, none seen once only. The sequenced sample consisted of peripheral blood mononuclear cells. The receptors originated from a person between 18 and 75 years old in good health.

This clone was counted ten times or more. Read data end 3 residues before the CDR3 end; the end is taken from the germline J gene. V gene TRBV20-1 combines with J gene TRBJ2-5; D ambiguous. Trimming took 2 bases from V and 3 from J, leaving 4 bases between them. The germline CDR1 and CDR2 sequences are DFQATT and SNEGSKA (reference sequence). This CDR3 has 11 amino acids. CDR3 DNA (partial): TGCAGTGCTAGAAGGGAAGAGACC. It translates to CSARREET. The CDR3 as a whole reads CSARREETQYF.

This clone was counted ten times or more. Read sequence stops 3 residues before the CDR3 end, and the germline J gene provides the missing end. This rearrangement joins TRBV30 to TRBJ1-3; 7 bases are shared with TRBD1. The V gene's germline CDR1 is GTSNPN and CDR2 SVGIG (reference sequence). Trimming took 6 bases from V and 3 from J; bases not matched to a gene: 8. The CDR3 extends over 14 amino acids. The sequenced part of the CDR3 DNA is TGTGCCTGCCGGAACAGGGGTGGTGGAAACACC. It encodes CACRNRGGGNT. The whole CDR3 sequence reads CACRNRGGGNTIYF.

This clone was seen repeatedly, ten times or more. The CDR3 bases that were read are TGTGCCAGCAGCACCGGGACAGCCTACGAG. It codes for CASSTGTAYE. The whole CDR3 is CASSTGTAYEQYF. This chain joins TRBV5-6 and TRBJ2-7; 7 nucleotides line up with TRBD1. The missing CDR3 end, 3 residues past where the read stops, is filled in from the germline J gene. Trimming removed 4 bases from V and 2 bases from J; junction bases left unmatched: 3. The CDR3 loop spans 13 amino acids. From germline, CDR1 is SGHDT and CDR2 YYEEEE. Variable domain in full (rest from reference TRBV5-6 and TRBJ2-7): DAGVTQSPTHLIKTRGQQVTLRCSPKSGHDTVSWYQQALGQGPQFIFQYYEEEERQRGNFPDRFSGHQFPNYSSELNVNALLLGDSALYLCASSTGTAYEQYFGPGTRLTVT.

This clone was observed at least ten times. The CDR3 end is not reached by the read, which stops 3 residues before it; the germline J gene fills it in. The chain has TRBV19 and TRBJ1-5, with 11 bases identical to TRBD1. The CDR3 loop spans 15 amino acids. Germline CDR1 and CDR2: LNHDA and SQIVND (reference sequence). The V gene end was trimmed by 3 bases and the J gene end by 9 bases; junction bases not matched to a gene: 7. The CDR3 region is CASSMMGTGGMPQHF. The CDR3 DNA, read in part, is TGTGCCAGTAGTATGATGGGGACAGGGGGTATGCCC. The full variable domain, in which reference TRBV19 and TRBJ1-5 provide the parts outside the CDR3, is DGGITQSPKYLFRKEGQNVTLSCEQNLNHDAMYWYRQDPGQGLRLIYYSQIVNDFQKGDIAEGYSVSREKKESFPLTVTSAQKNPTAFYLCASSMMGTGGMPQHFGDGTRLSIL.

In its sample, this clone was seen many times. The CDR3 region is CSASPSTDTQYF. The sequenced CDR3 bases are TGCAGTGCTAGCCCTAGCACAGATACG. The chain has TRBV20-1 and TRBJ2-3; D gene uncertain. The CDR3 end falls 3 residues outside the read, so it is completed with the germline J gene. V gave up 3 bases and J gave up 0 bases, with 4 bases separating them. CDR1 DFQATT and CDR2 SNEGSKA come from the germline V gene (reference sequence). The CDR3 runs 12 residues.

This clone was seen a few times. At one end, the junction sequence differs from germline, possibly due to a read error. The read comes to an end 3 residues before the CDR3 does, leaving the germline J gene to fill in the end. The gene calls are TRBV5-4 and TRBJ2-1; tentative D call: TRBD2 (6 bases). This CDR3 comprises 15 residues. Germline CDR1 and CDR2: SGHNT and YYREEE (reference sequence). CDR3 DNA, as far as it was read: TGTGCCAGCAGCTACGGGACTCTCTCCTCCAATGAG. This codes for CASSYGTLSSNE. The whole CDR3 protein is CASSYGTLSSNEQFF.

This clone was detected many times. The read ends 3 residues before the CDR3 terminus; that terminus is restored from the germline J gene. This chain uses TRBV5-6 with TRBJ1-1, with D possibly being TRBD1 (6 bases). CDR1 is SGHDT and CDR2 is YYEEEE in the germline V gene. The V gene lost 4 bases and the J gene lost 4 bases, with 11 bases spanning the gap. The CDR3 covers 13 residues. CDR3 bases read: TGTGCCAGCAGCACCACAGGGATCACTGAA. It translates to CASSTTGITE. The whole CDR3 protein is CASSTTGITEAFF.

This clone was observed a handful of times. Given a far larger clone just one base away, this is likely a sequencing read error. The read comes to an end 3 residues before the CDR3 does, leaving the germline J gene to fill in the end. Within the sample, other DNA sequences also encode this same CDR3. The V call is TRBV6-2 or TRBV6-3, the J call TRBJ2-1; 9 positions match TRBD1. J lost 5 bases, V lost 1 base, and 9 bases had no gene match. CDR3 length: 17 amino acids. The V gene's germline CDR1 is MNHEY and CDR2 SVGEGT. The part of the CDR3 DNA that was read is TGTGCCAGCAGTTACTACCCGGAGGACAGGGGCCACAATGAG. Amino acid sequence: CASSYYPEDRGHNE. The whole CDR3 is CASSYYPEDRGHNEQFF.

This clone showed up many times. The read finishes 3 residues shy of the CDR3 end, and the germline J gene is used to complete it. The V call is TRBV4-1, the J call TRBJ2-5; D might be TRBD1 (5 bases). Germline V gene sequence: CDR1 MGHRA, CDR2 YSYEKL. The CDR3 length is 13 residues. V shed 1 base and J shed 4 bases, with 7 bases lying between them. CDR3 protein: CASSQGQRETQYF. CDR3 DNA, as far as it was read: TGCGCCAGCAGCCAAGGACAGAGAGAGACC.

There are many counts of this clone. Read data end 3 residues before the CDR3 end; the end is taken from the germline J gene. The rearrangement links TRBV4-1 to TRBJ2-7; 8 bases align to TRBD1. Germline V CDR1 and CDR2: MGHRA, YSYEKL. After removal of 1 base from V and 5 bases from J, the junction contained 13 bases not matched to a gene. The CDR3 is made up of 17 amino acids. CDR3 sequence: CASSQGQYGQGRNEQYF. The part of the CDR3 DNA that was read is TGCGCCAGCAGCCAAGGCCAATATGGACAGGGTCGGAACGAG.

This clone was detected many times. The CDR3 end is not reached by the read, which stops 3 residues before it; the germline J gene fills it in. The gene calls are TRBV4-1 and TRBJ2-7, with 8 bases identical to TRBD2. Germline CDR1 reads MGHRA; CDR2 reads YSYEKL. The junction had 3 bases not matched to a gene; V was cut back by 0 bases and J by 5 bases. The CDR3 runs to 14 residues. The CDR3 loop reads CASSQDLGLDEQYF. The CDR3 DNA, read in part, is TGCGCCAGCAGCCAAGATTTGGGACTAGACGAG.

At least ten counts were recorded for this clone. The read ends 3 residues shy of where the CDR3 ends; the end is completed using the germline J gene. The chain carries TRBV19 and TRBJ2-7; the D gene is possibly TRBD1 (6 bases). The V end lost 0 bases, the J end lost 6 bases, and 9 bases lay between the germline ends. CDR3 length: 13 amino acids. The V gene's germline CDR1 is LNHDA and CDR2 SQIVND (reference sequence). CDR3 sequence: CASSIDLRGEQYF. The part of the CDR3 DNA that was read is TGTGCCAGTAGTATAGATCTCAGGGGCGAG.

This clone was recorded many times. The observed sequence ends 3 residues before the CDR3 terminus, with the missing tail filled in from the germline J gene. The chain combines TRBV20-1 with TRBJ1-2; 8 bases are shared with TRBD1. V shed 4 bases and J 4 bases; nucleotides not matched to a gene: 5. Germline CDR1 reads DFQATT; CDR2 reads SNEGSKA (reference sequence). There are 13 residues in the CDR3. Partial CDR3 DNA: TGCAGTGCTACAGGGGGCGCTAGCTATGGC. Translated: CSATGGASYG. The entire CDR3 is CSATGGASYGYTF.

This clone was seen more than once but under ten times. The CDR3 goes on 3 residues after the read ends, and that part is filled in from the germline J gene. This sequence joins TRBV18 and TRBJ2-1, with TRBD1 matching over 7 bases. The CDR3 totals 16 residues. Trimming cost V 3 bases and J 4 bases; bases outside gene matches: 9. The germline CDR1 and CDR2 sequences are KGHSH and LQKENI. CDR3 amino acids: CASSPTRQGEYNEQFF. CDR3 DNA, as far as it was read: TGTGCCAGCTCACCTACCAGACAGGGAGAGTACAATGAG.

This clone was counted ten times or more. The sequenced fragment ends 3 residues before the CDR3 boundary, so the rest is inferred from the germline J gene. This chain links TRBV4-2 with TRBJ2-1; D may be TRBD2 (6 bases). The CDR3 contains 17 residues. Trimming stripped 4 bases from V and 7 bases from J, with 23 bases between. Germline CDR1 LGHNA, CDR2 YNFKEQ. The CDR3 region is CASSRESGAGLLNEQFF. CDR3 DNA (partial): TGTGCCAGCAGCCGAGAATCGGGAGCGGGCCTATTAAATGAG.

In this sample, this clone turned up many times. The read ends 3 residues shy of where the CDR3 ends; the end is completed using the germline J gene. The chain is built from TRBV20-1 and TRBJ2-3, with 8 bases identical to TRBD2. The CDR3 runs 14 residues. Trimming took 0 bases from V and 1 from J; bases not matched to a gene: 0. Germline V gene lookup returns CDR1 DFQATT and CDR2 SNEGSKA (reference sequence). The sequenced part of the CDR3 DNA is TGCAGTGCTAGAGAACTAGCGGGCACAGATACG. This encodes CSARELAGTDT. The whole CDR3 sequence is CSARELAGTDTQYF.

This clone has at least ten counts. The read terminates 3 residues before the CDR3 end, so the remaining end is supplied by the germline J gene. The chain uses TRBV7-9 and TRBJ1-6; 8 positions match TRBD1. The J segment lost 6 bases and the V segment lost 7 bases, leaving 5 bases of the junction unmatched. Germline CDR1 and CDR2: SEHNR and FQNEAQ (reference sequence). The CDR3 has 14 residues. The sequenced CDR3 bases are TGTGCCAGCACCCGACAGGGGTCTAATTCACCC. Protein: CASTRQGSNSP. The entire CDR3 reads CASTRQGSNSPLHF.

This clone was recorded a few times. At one boundary the junction diverges from the germline segment, which might be a read error. The read gets to within 3 residues of the CDR3 end, and the germline J gene fills in the rest. This sample also contains other DNA sequences that code for the same CDR3. This rearrangement joins TRBV18 to TRBJ1-6, with TRBD1 identical over 9 bases. The germline gives CDR1 KGHSH, CDR2 LQKENI. This CDR3 has 14 residues. The sequenced CDR3 bases are TGTGCCAGCTCACCCGGGACAGGGAATTCGCCC. Translation: CASSPGTGNSP. The complete CDR3 protein is CASSPGTGNSPLHF.